This passage covers 11 T cell receptor beta chains from one sample sequenced in a study of blood T cell repertoires in COVID-19. The protocol was immunoSEQ multiplex PCR, while the TCRdb copy is restricted to in-frame clones and leaves out a portion. The repertoire consists of some 150,000 clones, with roughly nine tenths occurring once and the leading ten covering around 1.6%. The sequencing input was peripheral blood. The receptors were gathered from a human donor in a cohort sampled during active COVID-19.

The V gene is TRBV19, the J gene TRBJ1-1, with D unclear. V dropped 7 bases and J dropped 3 bases, with 15 bases sitting between them. CDR1 LNHDA and CDR2 SQIVND come from the germline V gene (reference sequence). The CDR3 extends over 14 amino acids. CDR3 protein: CASKEFEVHTEAFF. The CDR3 bases are TGTGCCAGTAAGGAGTTTGAGGTCCACACTGAAGCTTTCTTT.

The gene calls are TRBV7-2 and TRBJ2-2, with D unresolved. Germline values: CDR1 SGHTA, CDR2 FQGNSA. V lost 3 bases to trimming and J lost 5 bases, with 13 bases between them. The CDR3 runs to 15 residues. This CDR3 is CASSFLLTETGELFF. DNA of the CDR3: TGTGCCAGCAGCTTCCTATTGACGGAGACCGGGGAGCTGTTTTTT.

The rearrangement uses TRBV29-1 and TRBJ2-1; 9 bases are shared with TRBD1. This CDR3 has 14 amino acids. Germline lookup yields CDR1 SQVTM and CDR2 ANQGSEA. The ends lost 3 bases at V and 9 bases at J; junction bases unmatched: 9. The CDR3 is CSVDLRDRASEQFF. The CDR3 DNA follows: TGCAGCGTTGATTTGCGGGACAGGGCGAGTGAGCAGTTCTTC.

The chain uses TRBV19 and TRBJ1-1; D is uncertain. With 5 bases removed from V and 7 bases from J, the gap between germline ends came to 8 bases. The length of the CDR3 is 11 residues. Germline V gives CDR1 LNHDA, CDR2 SQIVND (reference sequence). The CDR3, as DNA: TGTGCCAGTAGTGGGCTGCTTGAAGCTTTCTTT. It is translated as CASSGLLEAFF. Complete variable domain (other parts from reference TRBV19 and TRBJ1-1): DGGITQSPKYLFRKEGQNVTLSCEQNLNHDAMYWYRQDPGQGLRLIYYSQIVNDFQKGDIAEGYSVSREKKESFPLTVTSAQKNPTAFYLCASSGLLEAFFGQGTRLTVV.

The chain uses TRBV5-1 and TRBJ1-2; D may be TRBD1 (5 bases). CDR1 and CDR2 from the germline V gene are SGHRS and YFSETQ. The V and J ends lost 2 bases and 5 bases respectively, with 7 bases between them. CDR3 length equals 12 residues. CDR3 loop: CASSFRGYGYTF. The CDR3 coding sequence is TGCGCCAGCAGCTTTCGGGGGTATGGCTACACCTTC. The complete variable domain, with remaining parts taken from reference TRBV5-1 and TRBJ1-2, reads KAGVTQTPRYLIKTRGQQVTLSCSPISGHRSVSWYQQTPGQGLQFLFEYFSETQRNKGNFPGRFSGRQFSNSRSEMNVSTLELGDSALYLCASSFRGYGYTFGSGTRLTVV.

The V and J genes are TRBV19 and TRBJ2-1; D is unclear. With 6 bases removed from V and 6 bases from J, the gap between germline ends came to 12 bases. Per germline, CDR1 LNHDA and CDR2 SQIVND (reference sequence). CDR3 length: 13 amino acids. CDR3 sequence: CASRSGPGNEQFF. CDR3 in DNA: TGTGCCAGTAGATCGGGTCCGGGCAATGAGCAGTTCTTC.

The V and J genes are TRBV19 and TRBJ2-7, with 7 nucleotides matching TRBD1. The CDR3 has 14 residues. After removal of 4 bases from V and 2 bases from J, the junction contained 5 bases not matched to a gene. Germline CDR1 and CDR2: LNHDA and SQIVND (reference sequence). The CDR3 region has the DNA TGTGCCAGTAGTAGAGGTAGGGGGCCCTACGAGCAGTACTTC. Encoded protein: CASSRGRGPYEQYF. The full variable domain, in which reference TRBV19 and TRBJ2-7 provide the parts outside the CDR3, is DGGITQSPKYLFRKEGQNVTLSCEQNLNHDAMYWYRQDPGQGLRLIYYSQIVNDFQKGDIAEGYSVSREKKESFPLTVTSAQKNPTAFYLCASSRGRGPYEQYFGPGTRLTVT.

The gene calls are TRBV5-6 and TRBJ1-2; TRBD1 might be the D (6 bases). The length of the CDR3 is 12 residues. Looked up from germline, CDR1 is SGHDT and CDR2 is YYEEEE. Trimming removed 10 bases at V and 8 bases at J, with 18 bases between. DNA of the CDR3: TGTGCCTCCTCTCTAACAGGGCCGGGCTACACCTTC. Translation: CASSLTGPGYTF.

The chain has TRBV19 and TRBJ1-1; no clear D gene. Trimming took off 6 bases at V and 1 base at J, with 15 bases between the two ends. Per germline, CDR1 LNHDA and CDR2 SQIVND (reference sequence). The CDR3 loop spans 15 amino acids. This CDR3 reads CASSLHPRRNTEAFF. As DNA, the CDR3 is TGTGCCAGTAGCCTCCATCCGAGGAGGAACACTGAAGCTTTCTTT. Full variable domain (rest looked up from reference TRBV19 and TRBJ1-1): DGGITQSPKYLFRKEGQNVTLSCEQNLNHDAMYWYRQDPGQGLRLIYYSQIVNDFQKGDIAEGYSVSREKKESFPLTVTSAQKNPTAFYLCASSLHPRRNTEAFFGQGTRLTVV.

This clone came up once. The chain recombines TRBV7-8 with TRBJ1-2; 7 nucleotides align to TRBD1. The J segment lost 7 bases and the V segment lost 3 bases, leaving 5 bases of the junction unmatched. This CDR3 spans 13 amino acids. Germline assignment: CDR1 SGHVS and CDR2 FQNEAQ. CDR3 residues: CASSFTGDFGYTF. The CDR3 nucleotides are TGTGCCAGCAGCTTCACAGGGGATTTTGGCTACACCTTC.

This clone was detected once. The rearrangement joins TRBV12-3 or TRBV12-4 to TRBJ2-1, with D tentatively TRBD1 (6 bases). Trimming cost V 7 bases and J 4 bases, with 11 bases left between them. The CDR3 has 13 amino acids. CDR3 DNA sequence: TGTGCCAGCACCATGGACAGATACAATGAGCAGTTCTTC. It codes for CASTMDRYNEQFF.